The 17 T cell receptor beta chains below were found in one sample sequenced in a study of T-cell reconstitution after alpha-beta-depleted transplantation in children (dated by TCRdb to 2016 to 2017). The library came from PCR. These reads were obtained on an Illumina HiSeq 2500. TCR libraries were prepared with molecular barcoding, using unique molecular identifiers to normalize TCRbeta repertoire quantification. TCRdb took the public reads, trimmed them with fastp at Q25, ran MiXCR for clone calling and kept in-frame beta chains. CDR3 protein duplicates are merged, each entry listing the most common genes and DNA. The sample table shows approximately 400,000 distinct CDR3 sequences, and about a tenth are seen once. The ten biggest clones cover roughly 6% of the sample. Material: PBMCs from the stem cell graft donor, obtained from the stem cell graft. These receptors all stem from a human donor who donated a stem cell graft to a child with acute myeloid leukemia.

This clonotype occurred many times. The rearrangement joins TRBV10-2 to TRBJ2-7; D is ambiguous. Germline V gives CDR1 WSHSY, CDR2 SAAADI. V lost 8 bases and J 2 bases, leaving 10 bases between the germline ends. The CDR3 spans 12 residues. CDR3 sequence reads: CASGRLAYEQYV. The CDR3, as DNA: TGCGCCAGCGGCAGGTTAGCCTACGAGCAGTACGTC.

In nucleotides, the CDR3 is TGTGCCAGCAGCCGGGGACCCTTCTCCTACGAGCAGTACGTC. Its translation: CASSRGPFSYEQYV. The chain carries TRBV7-8 and TRBJ2-7; D assignment may be TRBD1 or TRBD2 (5 bases each). Germline V lookup: CDR1 SGHVS, CDR2 FQNEAQ. The CDR3 has 14 residues. Deletions cut 5 bases from V and 0 bases from J, with 11 bases between.

The chain carries TRBV12-3 or TRBV12-4 and TRBJ2-1; the match to TRBD2 covers 8 bases. V trimming: 8 bases; J trimming: 1 base; junction bases outside the gene matches: 4. This CDR3 has 14 amino acids. The chain's CDR3 is CASLAGSSYNEQFF. The CDR3, as DNA: TGTGCCAGCCTAGCGGGCTCTTCCTACAATGAGCAGTTCTTC.

This rearrangement joins TRBV30 to TRBJ2-3, with D possibly being TRBD2 (5 bases). V lost 8 bases and J 5 bases, leaving 17 bases between the germline ends. The CDR3 runs 13 residues. CDR1 is GTSNPN and CDR2 is SVGIG in the germline V gene (reference sequence). CDR3 sequence (DNA): TGTGCCAGCGGACTCCCAAACGGAGATACGCAGTATTTT. Its translation: CASGLPNGDTQYF.

This clonotype has more than one count but fewer than ten. The chain joins TRBV5-1 to TRBJ1-2; 12 bases are a match to TRBD1. This CDR3 region has 16 residues. V trimming: 0 bases; J trimming: 8 bases; junction bases outside the gene matches: 8. The V gene's germline CDR1 is SGHRS and CDR2 YFSETQ. CDR3 coding DNA: TGCGCCAGCAGCTTGGCGGGGGACAGGGGGCTTGGAGGCTACACCTTC. Amino acid sequence: CASSLAGDRGLGGYTF.

This clonotype was observed a handful of times. The chain joins TRBV6-1 to TRBJ2-7; possibly TRBD1 for D (6 bases). This CDR3 has 14 residues. Trimming pared 7 bases from V and 0 bases from J, leaving 13 bases between. The germline gives CDR1 MNHNS, CDR2 SASEGT. The CDR3 region has the DNA TGTGCCAGCATCGCCCCGGACAGCTCCTACGAGCAGTACTTC. This encodes CASIAPDSSYEQYF.

The CDR3 sequence is CASTFREGAGGGYTF. The CDR3 DNA reads as TGTGCCAGCACCTTCCGGGAGGGAGCGGGCGGTGGCTACACCTTC. This chain connects TRBV12-3 or TRBV12-4 to TRBJ1-2; D not certain. This CDR3 is built from 15 residues. The ends were cut back, 7 bases at V and 7 bases at J, with 22 bases in the middle.

This clonotype was recorded a few times. V is TRBV11-2 and J is TRBJ1-5; D unresolved. Looked up from germline, CDR1 is SGHAT and CDR2 is FQNNGV. This CDR3 contains 13 residues. Trimming took off 0 bases at V and 5 bases at J, with 5 bases between the two ends. CDR3 residues: CASSLDQYQPQHF. The CDR3 bases are TGTGCCAGCAGCTTAGATCAGTATCAGCCCCAGCATTTT.

V gene TRBV7-9 combines with J gene TRBJ1-2; D is possibly TRBD1 (5 bases). Germline V gene lookup returns CDR1 SEHNR and CDR2 FQNEAQ (reference sequence). This CDR3 is 14 amino acids long. The V gene lost 5 bases and the J gene lost 4 bases, with 14 bases spanning the gap. The CDR3 spells CASSRPVGVYGYTF. CDR3 nucleotides: TGTGCCAGCAGCAGGCCTGTAGGGGTCTATGGCTACACCTTC.

The rearrangement uses TRBV3-1 and TRBJ2-2; no firm D call. CDR1 and CDR2 from the germline V gene are LGHDT and YNNKEL (reference sequence). V lost 1 base and J 1 base, leaving 4 bases between the germline ends. The CDR3 sequence is 14 residues long. The CDR3, as DNA: TGTGCCAGCAGCCAAGGGGTGAACACCGGGGAGCTGTTTTTT. Its translation is CASSQGVNTGELFF.

The gene calls are TRBV7-2 and TRBJ2-2, with 9 bases that match TRBD2. This CDR3 contains 16 residues. Germline V gene lookup returns CDR1 SGHTA and CDR2 FQGNSA. Germline trimming cut 3 bases from V and 6 bases from J; bases unmatched to any gene: 8. The CDR3 DNA reads as TGTGCCAGCAGCTTTTTGGGGCGGGAGGGCCCCGGGGAGCTGTTTTTT. Translated, it gives CASSFLGREGPGELFF.

This clonotype was picked up a small number of times. This chain uses TRBV18 with TRBJ1-1; D is perhaps TRBD1 (5 bases). Germline CDR1 and CDR2: KGHSH and LQKENI. The CDR3 consists of 14 residues. With 1 base removed from V and 2 bases from J, the gap between germline ends came to 8 bases. The CDR3 DNA follows: TGTGCCAGCTCACCACTAGGGACTAACACTGAAGCTTTCTTT. Amino acids: CASSPLGTNTEAFF.

In this sample, this clonotype turned up once. The rearrangement joins TRBV2 to TRBJ2-3; possibly TRBD1 for D (6 bases). CDR3 length: 15 amino acids. The germline V and J ends were trimmed by 3 bases and 5 bases, with 15 bases remaining between them. Germline V CDR1 and CDR2: SNHLY, FYNNEI. This CDR3 reads CASSDPWQGLDTQYF. The CDR3 region has the DNA TGTGCCAGCAGTGACCCGTGGCAGGGGTTAGATACGCAGTATTTT.

This chain links TRBV12-3 or TRBV12-4 with TRBJ1-5, with 7 bases fitting TRBD1. The CDR3 consists of 15 residues. V was clipped by 1 base and J by 7 bases; unmatched bases: 7. The CDR3 coding sequence is TGTGCCAGCAGTTTAGTGATAGGGGGCAGGCAGCCCCAGCATTTT. This encodes CASSLVIGGRQPQHF.

This clonotype was counted many times. This sequence joins TRBV29-1 and TRBJ2-3, with TRBD2 identical over 8 bases. CDR3 size: 14 residues. Trimming at V came to 7 bases and at J to 7 bases, leaving 13 bases not matched to a gene. The germline V gene encodes CDR1 SQVTM and CDR2 ANQGSEA. The DNA for the CDR3 is TGCAGCGCCGGGGGGGCGGGATCCATCCATACGCAGTATTTT. Protein: CSAGGAGSIHTQYF.

This clonotype came up a few times. The V gene is TRBV30, the J gene TRBJ1-4; 7 bases are a match to TRBD1. Trimming cost V 3 bases and J 3 bases; bases outside gene matches: 1. Germline CDR1 and CDR2: GTSNPN and SVGIG (reference sequence). The CDR3 runs to 13 residues. The CDR3 DNA reads TGTGCCTGGAGACAGGGGTCTAATGAAAAACTGTTTTTT. This translates into CAWRQGSNEKLFF.

This clonotype was counted between two and nine times. The chain couples TRBV20-1 to TRBJ1-6; D not certain. With 5 bases removed from V and 5 bases from J, the gap between germline ends came to 10 bases. Germline V gene data show CDR1 as DFQATT and CDR2 as SNEGSKA (reference sequence). The CDR3 is 13 amino acids. CDR3 DNA: TGCAGTGCTCCAGATTATGATAATTCACCCCTCCACTTT. This codes for CSAPDYDNSPLHF.